This T cell receptor (beta chain) was identified in a study of T cell responses to AZD1222 COVID-19 vaccine. In the study overall: Second doses at about 4 or about 12 weeks were pooled.

Measured with immunoSEQ multiplex PCR; TCRdb has only the in-frame clones, and not every one. This sample has 85,000 to 130,000 clones, with over 90% found just once. Concerning this clone: The antigen remains unidentified.

Trimming removed 3 bases from V and 7 bases from J; junction bases left unmatched: 9. CDR1 and CDR2 (germline): SGHNT, YENEEA. The CDR3 contains 15 residues. Study-wide points: Spike as a whole was targeted by vaccine-associated CD4 TCRs, dominant at 160-218 and 743-854.

The sequencing here drew on peripheral blood, taken on day 0 of AZD1222 vaccination. The V call is TRBV11-3, the J call TRBJ2-5, with 9 positions matching TRBD2. The receptor comes from an adult in good health. Written as DNA, the CDR3 is TGTGCCAGCAGCTTGTCTGCTAGCGGGATTGGGACCCAGTACTTC. This encodes CASSLSASGIGTQYF.